Sequencing of this T cell receptor beta chain was carried out in a study of human thymus T cells (TCRdb year 2020). General notes on the study: TCR alpha and beta repertoires from seven to nine infant thymus samples and four related peripheral blood samples were characterized in the study. Donor ages ranging from roughly 6 to 244 days were recorded, and 5 or 6 male and a couple of female infants were included in the cohort.

As encoded in the germline V gene, CDR1 is MDHEN while CDR2 is SYDVKM. V lost 3 bases and J lost 0 bases; the stretch between them is 18 bases long. From its cysteine to its phenylalanine, the CDR3 spans 18 amino acids. Of all the DNA, just the CDR3 is kept, 54 bases in frame from base 1. Thymus tissue was obtained as surgical resects removed during corrective cardiac surgery. Donors were immunologically healthy infants undergoing open corrective cardiac surgery for congenital heart defects in Finland. After being mechanically released from the tissue, thymocytes were kept at -70 degrees C in pellets of roughly 10-30 million cells. A QIAsymphony instrument was used to extract genomic DNA from the frozen cell pellets. TCRB and TCRAD loci were amplified from a standardized quantity of quality-controlled genomic DNA using the immunoSEQ multiplex PCR assay. The amplicons covered the V(D)J region and were long enough to include the CDR3 and to identify the V and J genes. The commercial immunoSEQ service was used to sequence amplicons on an Illumina platform. The original methods were these. Primer bias and sequencing errors were corrected using previously described methods, and TCRAD and TCRB definitions followed the IMGT database. Analysis of the repertoires was done with immunoSEQ Analyzer 3.0 and VDJTools and included basic statistics, V/J segment usage, diversity estimates, rarefaction and pairwise overlap. Diversity was estimated with Chao1, ChaoE, Efron-Thisted, Shannon and inverse Simpson indices, and also on datasets down-sampled to the smallest sample. Repertoire overlap was assessed by strict matching of CDR3 nucleotide sequence, V gene and J gene, and clustering was done by Jaccard-based multidimensional scaling. TCRdb provides this immuneACCESS table in a form limited to in-frame rearrangements. Some clones are lacking; in checked studies, under half of them reflect an unresolved V gene, and why the rest are absent is not known. V and J calls and clone size are those listed in that table; D and trimming were worked out from the DNA. The sample table holds under 95,000 clones, of which 95% were seen once. About 0.03% of the sample belongs to the ten largest clones.

The full study reports these points: Highly overlapping thymic TCR repertoires among unrelated individuals were reported in the related research. Biased V and J gene segment usage appeared to be present in both thymic and peripheral blood repertoires. On average, roughly 810,000 unique TCRB clonotypes were obtained from thymus samples, compared with 65,000 to 90,000 from blood samples.

With regard to this clone: No antigen is known for it. Base-call qualities are not available, and no considerably larger clone is one nucleotide away.

This TCR derives from a girl under two years old with a congenital heart defect but otherwise immunologically healthy. Rearrangement joined TRBV28 to TRBJ1-5; a tentative D call is TRBD1 (5 bases match). The material sequenced was thymus tissue. The CDR3 region: CASSFDGADHHSNQPQHF. The nucleotides are TGTGCCAGCAGTTTTGATGGGGCCGACCACCATAGCAATCAGCCCCAGCATTTT.